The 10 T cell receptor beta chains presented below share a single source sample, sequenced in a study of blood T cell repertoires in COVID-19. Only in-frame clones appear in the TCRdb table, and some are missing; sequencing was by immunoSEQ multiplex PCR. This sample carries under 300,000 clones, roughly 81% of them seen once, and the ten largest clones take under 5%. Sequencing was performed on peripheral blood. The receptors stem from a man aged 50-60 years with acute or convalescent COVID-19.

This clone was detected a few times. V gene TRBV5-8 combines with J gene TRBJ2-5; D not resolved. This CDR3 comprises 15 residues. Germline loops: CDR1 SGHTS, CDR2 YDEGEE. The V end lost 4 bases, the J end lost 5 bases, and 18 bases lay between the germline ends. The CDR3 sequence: CASSGPTQVVETQYF. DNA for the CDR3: TGTGCCAGCAGCGGGCCAACCCAGGTCGTGGAGACCCAGTACTTC.

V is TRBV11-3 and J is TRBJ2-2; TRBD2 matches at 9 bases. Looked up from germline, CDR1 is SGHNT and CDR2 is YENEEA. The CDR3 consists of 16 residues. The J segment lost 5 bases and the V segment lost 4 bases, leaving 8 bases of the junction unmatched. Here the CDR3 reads CASSYGLAPGTGELFF. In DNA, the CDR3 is TGTGCCAGCAGCTACGGACTAGCGCCGGGGACCGGGGAGCTGTTTTTT.

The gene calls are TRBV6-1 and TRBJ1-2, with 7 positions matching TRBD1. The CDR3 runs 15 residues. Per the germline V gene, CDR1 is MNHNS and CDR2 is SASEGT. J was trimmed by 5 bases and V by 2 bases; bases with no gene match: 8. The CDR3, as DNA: TGTGCCAGCAGTGAACAGAGACAGGGTTTGTATGGCTACACCTTC. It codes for CASSEQRQGLYGYTF.

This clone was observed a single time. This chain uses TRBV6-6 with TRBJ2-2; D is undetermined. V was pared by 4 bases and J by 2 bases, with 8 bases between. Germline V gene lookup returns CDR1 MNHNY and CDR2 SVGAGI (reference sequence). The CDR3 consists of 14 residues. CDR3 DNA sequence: TGTGCCAGCAGTTTGGGCACCAACACCGGGGAGCTGTTTTTT. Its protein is CASSLGTNTGELFF.

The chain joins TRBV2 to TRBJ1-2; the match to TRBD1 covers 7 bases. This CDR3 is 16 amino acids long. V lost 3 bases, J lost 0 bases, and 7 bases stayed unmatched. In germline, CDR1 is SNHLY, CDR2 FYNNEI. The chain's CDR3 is CASSDPRDRTNYGYTF. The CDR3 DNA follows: TGTGCCAGCAGTGACCCGCGGGACAGAACTAACTATGGCTACACCTTC.

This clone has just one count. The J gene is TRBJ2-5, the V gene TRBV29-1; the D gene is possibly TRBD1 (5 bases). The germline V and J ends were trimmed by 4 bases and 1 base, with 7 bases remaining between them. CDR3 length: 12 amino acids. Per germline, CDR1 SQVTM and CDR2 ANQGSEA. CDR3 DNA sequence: TGCAGCGTTGGAGACAGCCAAGAGACCCAGTACTTC. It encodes CSVGDSQETQYF.

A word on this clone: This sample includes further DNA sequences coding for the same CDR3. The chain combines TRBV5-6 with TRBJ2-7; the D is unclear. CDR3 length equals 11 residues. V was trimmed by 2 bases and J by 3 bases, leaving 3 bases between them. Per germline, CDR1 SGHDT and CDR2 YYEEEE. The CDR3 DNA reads TGTGCCAGCAGCTTTCTCTACGAGCAGTACTTC. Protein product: CASSFLYEQYF.

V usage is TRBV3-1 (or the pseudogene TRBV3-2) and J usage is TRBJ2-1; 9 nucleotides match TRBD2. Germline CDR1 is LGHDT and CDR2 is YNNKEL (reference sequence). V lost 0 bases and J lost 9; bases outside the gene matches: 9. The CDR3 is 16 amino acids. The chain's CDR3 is CASSQDPMTSGLEQFF. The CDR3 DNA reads TGTGCCAGCAGCCAAGATCCAATGACTAGCGGCCTTGAGCAGTTCTTC.

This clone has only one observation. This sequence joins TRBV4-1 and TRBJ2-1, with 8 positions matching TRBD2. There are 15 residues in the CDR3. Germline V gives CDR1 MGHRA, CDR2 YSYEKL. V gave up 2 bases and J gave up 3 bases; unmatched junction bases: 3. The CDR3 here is CASSQTSGNYNEQFF. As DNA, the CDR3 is TGCGCCAGCAGCCAAACTAGCGGCAACTACAATGAGCAGTTCTTC.

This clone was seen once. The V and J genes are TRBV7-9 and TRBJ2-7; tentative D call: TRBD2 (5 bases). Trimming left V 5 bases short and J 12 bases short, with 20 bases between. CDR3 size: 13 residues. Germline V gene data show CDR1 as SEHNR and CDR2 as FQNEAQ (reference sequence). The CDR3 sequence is CASSPARDGKRYF. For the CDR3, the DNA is TGTGCCAGCAGCCCAGCGAGGGATGGGAAAAGGTACTTC.